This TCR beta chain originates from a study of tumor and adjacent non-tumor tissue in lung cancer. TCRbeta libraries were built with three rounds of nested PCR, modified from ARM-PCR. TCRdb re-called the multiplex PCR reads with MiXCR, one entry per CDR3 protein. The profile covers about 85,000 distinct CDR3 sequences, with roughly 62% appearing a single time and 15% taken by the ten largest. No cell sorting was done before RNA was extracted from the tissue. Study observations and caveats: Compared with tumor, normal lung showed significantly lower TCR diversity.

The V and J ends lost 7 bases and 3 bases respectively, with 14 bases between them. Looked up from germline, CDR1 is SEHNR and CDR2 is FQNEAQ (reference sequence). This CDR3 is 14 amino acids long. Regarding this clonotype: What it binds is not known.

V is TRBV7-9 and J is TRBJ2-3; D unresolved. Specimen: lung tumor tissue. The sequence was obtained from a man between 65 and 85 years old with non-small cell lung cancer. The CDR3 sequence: CASTLSTITDTQYF. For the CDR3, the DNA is TGTGCCAGCACCTTGTCGACGATAACAGATACGCAGTATTTT.